A single sample is the source of the 32 T cell receptor beta chains below, sequenced in a study of Ad26.COV2.S vaccination and SARS-CoV-2 variants. Sequencing used immunoSEQ multiplex PCR; TCRdb keeps in-frame clones, though not all of them. The table shows hundreds of thousands of clones, with 88% occurring only once. Regarding treatment: approximately 18 received Ad26.COV2.S at low or high dose, single or two shots; roughly five received placebo; per-sample allocation not given. Sampling was performed 63 days after the first vaccine or placebo injection. The sequenced sample was peripheral blood, obtained in a trial of Ad26.COV2.S vaccine versus placebo. These receptor sequences come from a person between 18 and 65 years old who received the Ad26.COV2.S COVID-19 vaccine or a placebo.

The chain carries TRBV19 and TRBJ2-7, with D perhaps matching TRBD1 (6 bases). This CDR3 has 14 amino acids. The V gene's germline CDR1 is LNHDA and CDR2 SQIVND (reference sequence). The V and J ends lost 4 bases and 3 bases respectively, with 13 bases between them. CDR3 sequence: CASSTQWTVYEQYF. CDR3 DNA: TGTGCCAGTAGTACGCAATGGACAGTCTACGAGCAGTACTTC.

The V call is TRBV4-1, the J call TRBJ2-5, with TRBD1 matching over 7 bases. CDR1 and CDR2 from the germline V gene are MGHRA and YSYEKL. The J segment lost 7 bases and the V segment lost 1 base, leaving 12 bases of the junction unmatched. The CDR3 sequence is 16 residues long. The CDR3 DNA reads as TGCGCCAGCAGCCAAGTCCGGGACAGCGGTCCGGGGACCCAGTACTTC. Translated: CASSQVRDSGPGTQYF.

This clone was seen once. The V gene is TRBV7-2, the J gene TRBJ2-2, with D possibly being TRBD2 (6 bases). Germline-derived CDR1 and CDR2 are SGHTA and FQGNSA. The CDR3 has 15 amino acids. V gave up 5 bases and J gave up 3 bases, with 13 bases separating them. CDR3 in DNA: TGTGCCAGCAGCCCCGGACTACCCGACACCGGGGAGCTGTTTTTT. Translated: CASSPGLPDTGELFF.

This clone was counted a few times. At the DNA level, this CDR3 is encoded by other sequences in the same sample as well. The rearrangement uses TRBV9 and TRBJ1-1; D uncertain. Deletions cut 3 bases from V and 1 base from J, with 7 bases between. Looked up from germline, CDR1 is SGDLS and CDR2 is YYNGEE. The CDR3 is made up of 13 amino acids. The CDR3 DNA reads TGTGCCAGCAGCGAGGGTCAGAACACTGAAGCTTTCTTT. It codes for CASSEGQNTEAFF.

The chain uses TRBV29-1 and TRBJ1-2; D possibly corresponds to TRBD1 (6 bases). Germline V gene lookup returns CDR1 SQVTM and CDR2 ANQGSEA. CDR3 length: 14 residues. Between the trimmed V and J ends, which lost 7 bases and 7 bases, there was a span of 22 bases. Here the CDR3 reads CSGATGPGVSGYTF. In DNA form, the CDR3 reads TGCAGCGGCGCGACAGGTCCGGGGGTTAGTGGCTACACCTTC. Drawing the rest from reference TRBV29-1 and TRBJ1-2, the complete variable domain is SAVISQKPSRDICQRGTSLTIQCQVDSQVTMMFWYRQQPGQSLTLIATANQGSEATYESGFVIDKFPISRPNLTFSTLTVSNMSPEDSSIYLCSGATGPGVSGYTFGSGTRLTVV.

The CDR3 DNA sequence: TGTGCCAGCAGCTTAGTAACTAGCGGATACAATGAGCAGTTCTTC. This gives the protein CASSLVTSGYNEQFF. The gene calls are TRBV11-2 and TRBJ2-1; 8 bases align to TRBD2. J lost 4 bases, V lost 1 base, and 3 bases had no gene match. Germline loops: CDR1 SGHAT, CDR2 FQNNGV. CDR3 length: 15 amino acids.

A few counts support this clone. The rearrangement joins TRBV5-1 to TRBJ1-3; 8 nucleotides align to TRBD1. Germline loops: CDR1 SGHRS, CDR2 YFSETQ. After removal of 3 bases from V and 2 bases from J, the junction contained 10 bases not matched to a gene. CDR3 length equals 17 residues. CDR3 nucleotide sequence: TGCGCCAGCAGCTGGGGACAGGTACCACAGCCTGGAAACACCATATATTTT. Residues: CASSWGQVPQPGNTIYF.

This rearrangement joins TRBV6-5 to TRBJ1-1; 10 nucleotides match TRBD1. The CDR3 consists of 15 residues. With V trimmed by 7 bases and J by 4 bases, 9 bases remained unmatched. CDR1 is MNHEY, CDR2 SVGAGI, per germline. The CDR3 reads CASTDRGISTTEAFF. CDR3 in DNA: TGTGCCAGCACGGACAGGGGGATCTCTACCACTGAAGCTTTCTTT.

The V call is TRBV9, the J call TRBJ1-4; 7 bases agree with TRBD1. The CDR3 has 14 amino acids. V was pared by 0 bases and J by 5 bases, with 1 base of the junction left unmatched. Germline CDR1 is SGDLS and CDR2 is YYNGEE. The CDR3 DNA is TGTGCCAGCAGCGTAGGGGACAGAAATGAAAAACTGTTTTTT. Amino acids: CASSVGDRNEKLFF.

The chain is built from TRBV5-1 and TRBJ2-3; 9 bases map to TRBD2. This CDR3 is 16 amino acids long. After removal of 4 bases from V and 3 bases from J, the junction contained 9 bases not matched to a gene. Germline V gives CDR1 SGHRS, CDR2 YFSETQ. The CDR3 bases are TGCGCCAGCAGCGCCGGCGCTAGCGGGGATACAGATACGCAGTATTTT. Translated: CASSAGASGDTDTQYF.

This CDR3 reads CASSPDRGTYNEQFF. The CDR3 DNA sequence: TGTGCCAGCTCACCGGACAGGGGTACCTACAATGAGCAGTTCTTC. The chain recombines TRBV18 with TRBJ2-1; TRBD1 matches 9 bases. The CDR3 covers 15 residues. From germline, CDR1 is KGHSH and CDR2 LQKENI. V trimming: 3 bases; J trimming: 2 bases; junction bases outside the gene matches: 2. Combining the CDR3 with reference TRBV18 and TRBJ2-1 gives the whole variable domain NAGVMQNPRHLVRRRGQEARLRCSPMKGHSHVYWYRQLPEEGLKFMVYLQKENIIDESGMPKERFSAEFPKEGPSILRIQQVVRGDSAAYFCASSPDRGTYNEQFFGPGTRLTVL.

The V gene is TRBV28, the J gene TRBJ2-3, with D tentatively TRBD1 (6 bases). CDR3 size: 15 residues. CDR1 is MDHEN, CDR2 SYDVKM, per germline. The ends were cut back, 6 bases at V and 0 bases at J, with 13 bases in the middle. Written as DNA, the CDR3 is TGTGCCAGCAGGCCCCTGACAGGCAGCACAGATACGCAGTATTTT. Protein: CASRPLTGSTDTQYF.

The V and J genes are TRBV5-4 and TRBJ1-5, with D unresolved. CDR1 and CDR2 from the germline V gene are SGHNT and YYREEE (reference sequence). V lost 0 bases to trimming and J lost 0 bases, with 7 bases between them. The length of the CDR3 is 15 residues. The CDR3 reads CASSLAGFSNQPQHF. The CDR3 DNA sequence: TGTGCCAGCAGCTTGGCAGGATTTAGCAATCAGCCCCAGCATTTT.

The chain combines TRBV6-5 with TRBJ2-5, with 7 bases that match TRBD1. The germline CDR1 and CDR2 sequences are MNHEY and SVGAGI. The V and J ends lost 5 bases and 10 bases, in that order; junction bases with no gene match: 4. The CDR3 is made up of 11 amino acids. CDR3 residues: CASSRRGFQYF. The CDR3 DNA reads as TGTGCCAGCAGTCGCAGGGGGTTCCAGTACTTC.

The V and J genes are TRBV7-3 and TRBJ2-3; 7 nucleotides match TRBD1. This CDR3 has 19 residues. Germline CDR1 is SGHTA and CDR2 is FQGTGA. Trimming at V came to 9 bases and at J to 2 bases, leaving 23 bases not matched to a gene. CDR3 sequence (DNA): TGTGCCAGATCGGAGGAGCGGCTCGGGACAGCGGCACCCACAGATACGCAGTATTTT. Translated: CARSEERLGTAAPTDTQYF.

This clone was seen only once. The V and J genes are TRBV11-3 and TRBJ2-1; D unresolved. The V gene's germline CDR1 is SGHNT and CDR2 YENEEA. CDR3 length: 13 amino acids. The V end was cut by 1 base, the J end by 5 bases, with 6 bases between. The CDR3 coding sequence is TGTGCCAGCAGCTTAGGCAGGAACAATGAGCAGTTCTTC. Protein product: CASSLGRNNEQFF.

This chain connects TRBV3-1 (or the pseudogene TRBV3-2) to TRBJ1-6, with 11 positions matching TRBD1. V trimming: 6 bases; J trimming: 5 bases; junction bases outside the gene matches: 3. This CDR3 contains 15 residues. CDR1 and CDR2 (germline): LGHDT, YNNKEL (reference sequence). CDR3 loop: CASRRTGGDNSPLHF. In nucleotides, the CDR3 is TGTGCCAGCAGGCGGACAGGGGGCGATAATTCACCCCTCCACTTT.

This chain links TRBV5-1 with TRBJ2-7, with D possibly TRBD2 on 6 matching bases. CDR3 length equals 15 residues. The germline CDR1 and CDR2 sequences are SGHRS and YFSETQ. Trimming stripped 0 bases from V and 2 bases from J, with 12 bases between. This chain's CDR3 is CASSLEVAVTYEQYF. The CDR3 bases are TGCGCCAGCAGCTTGGAAGTAGCGGTAACCTACGAGCAGTACTTC. The full variable domain, rest sourced from reference TRBV5-1 and TRBJ2-7, is KAGVTQTPRYLIKTRGQQVTLSCSPISGHRSVSWYQQTPGQGLQFLFEYFSETQRNKGNFPGRFSGRQFSNSRSEMNVSTLELGDSALYLCASSLEVAVTYEQYFGPGTRLTVT.

The rearrangement links TRBV4-3 to TRBJ2-1; either TRBD1 or TRBD2 may fit D (5 bases each). This CDR3 is 15 amino acids long. CDR1 is LGHNA, CDR2 YSLEER, per germline. V was pared by 0 bases and J by 6 bases, with 12 bases between. For the CDR3, the DNA is TGCGCCAGCAGCCAAGATTCGGTGAGGGGCAATGAGCAGTTCTTC. Translating it yields CASSQDSVRGNEQFF.

The V and J genes are TRBV27 and TRBJ2-7, with D possibly matching TRBD1 (6 bases). Deletions cut 6 bases from V and 3 bases from J, with 9 bases between. The CDR3 has 12 amino acids. CDR1 and CDR2 from the germline V gene are MNHEY and SMNVEV (reference sequence). The CDR3 here is CASRRGSYEQYF. CDR3 sequence (DNA): TGTGCCAGCAGGAGGGGGAGCTACGAGCAGTACTTC.

This clone was seen only once. V and J are TRBV5-1 and TRBJ2-2; TRBD1 is a possible D gene (5 bases). The CDR3 is 16 amino acids. The ends were cut back, 6 bases at V and 7 bases at J, with 22 bases in the middle. Germline CDR1 and CDR2: SGHRS and YFSETQ. In DNA, the CDR3 is TGCGCCAGCACCCAATCCCGACAGAGCCGGGTCGGGGAGCTGTTTTTT. This codes for CASTQSRQSRVGELFF.

CDR3 sequence reads: CASSLGPGNEQYF. In nucleotides, the CDR3 is TGTGCCAGCAGCTTAGGGCCAGGGAACGAGCAGTACTTC. V usage is TRBV7-6 and J usage is TRBJ2-7; perhaps TRBD1 as D (5 bases). Germline assignment: CDR1 SGHVS and CDR2 FNYEAQ. Trimming stripped 1 base from V and 5 bases from J, with 9 bases between. The CDR3 totals 13 residues.

The chain employs TRBV28 and TRBJ2-7, with D possibly matching TRBD2 (5 bases). Deletions cut 3 bases from V and 4 bases from J, with 10 bases between. Germline V gene sequence: CDR1 MDHEN, CDR2 SYDVKM. This CDR3 has 13 residues. Written as DNA, the CDR3 is TGTGCCAGCAGTTTTGGTTCGGGGTACGAGCAGTACTTC. It encodes CASSFGSGYEQYF. The full variable domain, in which reference TRBV28 and TRBJ2-7 provide the parts outside the CDR3, is DVKVTQSSRYLVKRTGEKVFLECVQDMDHENMFWYRQDPGLGLRLIYFSYDVKMKEKGDIPEGYSVSREKKERFSLILESASTNQTSMYLCASSFGSGYEQYFGPGTRLTVT.

For this clone: This same CDR3 is encoded by further DNA sequences in the sample. The chain recombines TRBV4-3 with TRBJ2-7; 10 bases map to TRBD2. CDR3 length equals 15 residues. Germline V CDR1 and CDR2: LGHNA, YSLEER. The ends lost 1 base at V and 4 bases at J; junction bases unmatched: 4. CDR3 coding DNA: TGCGCCAGCAGCCAAGCGCCTAGCGGGAGTTACGAGCAGTACTTC. The encoded protein is CASSQAPSGSYEQYF.

The chain uses TRBV28 and TRBJ1-1; D unresolved. The CDR3 contains 14 residues. In germline, CDR1 is MDHEN, CDR2 SYDVKM. Trimming removed 3 bases at V and 0 bases at J, with 8 bases between. The CDR3 nucleotides are TGTGCCAGCAGTTTGGTACAGATGAACACTGAAGCTTTCTTT. Residues: CASSLVQMNTEAFF.

This clone was picked up one time. This rearrangement joins TRBV6-5 to TRBJ2-2; 9 nucleotides agree with TRBD1. There are 16 residues in the CDR3. CDR1 is MNHEY and CDR2 is SVGAGI in the germline V gene. With V trimmed by 4 bases and J by 2 bases, 5 bases remained unmatched. DNA for the CDR3: TGTGCCAGCAGTTTAAGACAGGGGGGCAACACCGGGGAGCTGTTTTTT. It is translated as CASSLRQGGNTGELFF.

V is TRBV7-9 and J is TRBJ1-3; D is undetermined. This CDR3 spans 16 amino acids. Trimming removed 5 bases from V and 2 bases from J, with 16 bases in between. Per germline, CDR1 SEHNR and CDR2 FQNEAQ (reference sequence). This CDR3 reads CASSAILGSAGNTIYF. The CDR3 DNA is TGTGCCAGCAGCGCAATACTGGGATCGGCTGGAAACACCATATATTTT.

This clone showed up just once. CDR3 in DNA: TGTGCCAGCAGTGTAGGACACGGTGGGAGTCCCCTCCACTTT. Protein product: CASSVGHGGSPLHF. The chain employs TRBV2 and TRBJ1-6; weak D call: TRBD1 (5 bases). The V gene's germline CDR1 is SNHLY and CDR2 FYNNEI. Trimming took off 4 bases at V and 13 bases at J, with 17 bases between the two ends. The CDR3 sequence is 14 residues long.

This chain uses TRBV5-1 with TRBJ2-1; D ambiguous. Between the trimmed V and J ends, which lost 0 bases and 5 bases, there was a span of 3 bases. Germline V gene data show CDR1 as SGHRS and CDR2 as YFSETQ. The CDR3 is 12 residues long. CDR3 nucleotides: TGCGCCAGCAGCTTGGTACACAATGAGCAGTTCTTC. Translation gives CASSLVHNEQFF.

V gene TRBV7-2 combines with J gene TRBJ1-1; possible D gene TRBD1, 5 bases. This CDR3 comprises 15 residues. CDR1 SGHTA and CDR2 FQGNSA come from the germline V gene. Trimming cost V 1 base and J 7 bases, with 16 bases left between them. CDR3 DNA sequence: TGTGCCAGCAGCTTAGTTTGGGGGGGACGAAATGAAGCTTTCTTT. Translating it yields CASSLVWGGRNEAFF. The whole variable domain, filled in from reference TRBV7-2 and TRBJ1-1, reads GAGVSQSPSNKVTEKGKDVELRCDPISGHTALYWYRQSLGQGLEFLIYFQGNSAPDKSGLPSDRFSAERTGGSVSTLTIQRTQQEDSAVYLCASSLVWGGRNEAFFGQGTRLTVV.

The chain recombines TRBV6-5 with TRBJ2-7; D might be TRBD2 (6 bases). V lost 2 bases and J lost 2, with 13 bases in between. This CDR3 is 15 amino acids long. In germline, CDR1 is MNHEY, CDR2 SVGAGI. CDR3 residues: CASSYGGSGTYEQYF. CDR3 DNA: TGTGCCAGCAGTTACGGGGGGTCAGGTACCTACGAGCAGTACTTC.

The chain uses TRBV12-3 or TRBV12-4 and TRBJ1-2; unclear D gene. The V and J ends lost 5 bases and 3 bases respectively, with 10 bases between them. This CDR3 comprises 13 residues. CDR3 in DNA: TGTGCCAGCAGTCGAGGGAGTGACTATGGCTACACCTTC. Its translation is CASSRGSDYGYTF.